The 14 T cell receptor beta chains presented below share a single source sample, sequenced in a study of T cells after yellow fever vaccination. TCRdb passed the 5' RACE reads through MiXCR, listing each CDR3 protein once. The table lists roughly 330,000 distinct CDR3 sequences, approximately 7% of them singletons. Specimen: PBMCs, collected roughly 45 days after the first yellow fever vaccination. The origin of the receptors is a man between 18 and 29 years old who received the YFV17D yellow fever vaccine.

This clonotype occurred a few times. The chain recombines TRBV30 with TRBJ2-5; the D gene is possibly TRBD2 (6 bases). The CDR3 spans 14 residues. V was shortened by 7 bases and J by 7 bases, with 22 bases between the two germline ends. Germline V CDR1 and CDR2: GTSNPN, SVGIG (reference sequence). As DNA, the CDR3 is TGTGCCTTCGACGCCGGGACCATCGGGAGGACCCAGTACTTC. Encoded protein: CAFDAGTIGRTQYF.

This clonotype was counted a few times. CDR3 bases: TGTGCCAGCAGCTATGGTACCTACGAGCAGTACGTC. This translates into CASSYGTYEQYV. The genes are TRBV7-9 and TRBJ2-7; unclear D gene. Germline CDR1 is SEHNR and CDR2 is FQNEAQ (reference sequence). The length of the CDR3 is 12 residues. V lost 4 bases and J 2 bases, leaving 6 bases between the germline ends.

In this sample, this clonotype turned up many times. This rearrangement joins TRBV5-5 to TRBJ1-5; tentative D call: TRBD1 (5 bases). V lost 1 base and J lost 5, with 13 bases in between. The CDR3 loop spans 15 amino acids. CDR1 is SGHKS and CDR2 is YYEKEE in the germline V gene (reference sequence). The DNA for the CDR3 is TGTGCCAGCAGCTTGTTCGGGGGAGGGGATCAGCCCCAGCATTTT. Its translation: CASSLFGGGDQPQHF.

This clonotype came up a few times. The J gene is TRBJ1-3, the V gene TRBV5-1, with a tentative D call TRBD1 (5 bases). The V end lost 1 base, the J end lost 3 bases, and 11 bases lay between the germline ends. CDR3 length equals 15 residues. The germline V gene encodes CDR1 SGHRS and CDR2 YFSETQ. The CDR3 reads CASSLMGDYGNTIYF. In DNA, the CDR3 is TGCGCCAGCAGCTTGATGGGGGATTATGGAAACACCATATATTTT. Complete variable domain (other parts from reference TRBV5-1 and TRBJ1-3): KAGVTQTPRYLIKTRGQQVTLSCSPISGHRSVSWYQQTPGQGLQFLFEYFSETQRNKGNFPGRFSGRQFSNSRSEMNVSTLELGDSALYLCASSLMGDYGNTIYFGEGSWLTVV.

V and J are TRBV6-1 and TRBJ1-5, with D possibly matching TRBD1 (5 bases). The CDR3 covers 16 residues. Germline loops: CDR1 MNHNS, CDR2 SASEGT. Between the trimmed V and J ends, which lost 6 bases and 0 bases, there was a span of 15 bases. The CDR3 here is CASRPTGTDSNQPQHF. The CDR3 DNA reads TGTGCCAGCAGACCTACCGGGACTGATAGCAATCAGCCCCAGCATTTT.

This clonotype was counted ten times or more. J is TRBJ2-5 and V is TRBV18; D ambiguous. Germline values: CDR1 KGHSH, CDR2 LQKENI. This CDR3 is built from 14 residues. The V and J ends lost 6 bases and 0 bases respectively, with 11 bases between them. This chain's CDR3 is CASSSYGHQETQYF. CDR3 in DNA: TGTGCCAGCTCGTCGTACGGTCACCAAGAGACCCAGTACTTC.

The CDR3 DNA reads as TGTACCTGCAGTTTAAGAAATAGCAATCAGCCCCAGCATTTT. Protein: CTCSLRNSNQPQHF. This chain uses TRBV28 with TRBJ1-5; D remains unclear. The CDR3 is 14 amino acids. Germline V gives CDR1 MDHEN, CDR2 SYDVKM. Full variable domain (missing parts from reference TRBV28 and TRBJ1-5): DVKVTQSSRYLVKRTGEKVFLECVQDMDHENMFWYRQDPGLGLRLIYFSYDVKMKEKGDIPEGYSVSREKKERFSLILESASTNQTSMYLCTCSLRNSNQPQHFGDGTRLSIL.

This clonotype was observed a handful of times. The CDR3 sequence: CASSQTGTENYGYTF. In DNA, the CDR3 is TGTGCCAGCAGCCAGACCGGGACAGAGAACTATGGCTACACCTTC. The chain combines TRBV7-9 with TRBJ1-2; 7 positions match TRBD1. Trimming removed 5 bases from V and 2 bases from J; junction bases left unmatched: 8. In germline, CDR1 is SEHNR, CDR2 FQNEAQ (reference sequence). The CDR3 has 15 amino acids.

This rearrangement joins TRBV11-2 to TRBJ2-1; D gene uncertain. The CDR3 has 14 residues. In germline, CDR1 is SGHAT, CDR2 FQNNGV. Deletions cut 0 bases from V and 5 bases from J, with 8 bases between. Here the CDR3 reads CASSLEISDNEQFF. CDR3 nucleotide sequence: TGTGCCAGCAGCTTAGAAATCTCGGACAATGAGCAGTTCTTC.

This clonotype was counted many times. The V call is TRBV6-1, the J call TRBJ2-7; D unclear. The CDR3 is 13 amino acids. Germline V gene sequence: CDR1 MNHNS, CDR2 SASEGT. V gave up 6 bases and J gave up 0 bases, with 9 bases separating them. The CDR3: CASRKRSSYEQYV. CDR3 nucleotides: TGTGCCAGCAGGAAGAGAAGCTCCTACGAGCAGTACGTC.

This chain links TRBV11-2 with TRBJ1-1; TRBD1 agrees at 9 bases. The CDR3 contains 16 residues. Germline assignment: CDR1 SGHAT and CDR2 FQNNGV. The V gene end was trimmed by 5 bases and the J gene end by 3 bases; junction bases not matched to a gene: 10. The CDR3 region has the DNA TGTGCCAGCAGCCCCTACAGGGGGCAGTTGGACACTGAAGCTTTCTTT. Residues: CASSPYRGQLDTEAFF.

The chain uses TRBV12-3 or TRBV12-4 and TRBJ1-5, with 11 bases matching TRBD1. The trim removed 6 bases at V and 1 base at J, leaving 5 bases unmatched. CDR3 size: 16 residues. In DNA, the CDR3 is TGTGCCAGCAGACAAGGACAGGGGGCGAGCAATCAGCCCCAGCATTTT. It translates to CASRQGQGASNQPQHF.

This clonotype was detected a few times. This sequence joins TRBV20-1 and TRBJ1-2; a possible D gene is TRBD1 (6 bases). V lost 7 bases to trimming and J lost 7 bases, with 16 bases between them. The length of the CDR3 is 12 residues. CDR1 is DFQATT, CDR2 SNEGSKA, per germline (reference sequence). In DNA, the CDR3 is TGCAGTGGCCCACAGGGAAATTCTGGCTACACCTTC. Translation gives CSGPQGNSGYTF.

There are a few counts of this clonotype. V is TRBV2 and J is TRBJ2-7; TRBD1 might be the D (6 bases). V was shortened by 4 bases and J by 0 bases, with 10 bases between the two germline ends. The germline CDR1 and CDR2 sequences are SNHLY and FYNNEI. CDR3 size: 14 residues. CDR3 protein: CASSGSDSSYEQYF. Written as DNA, the CDR3 is TGTGCCAGCAGTGGGTCGGACAGCTCCTACGAGCAGTACTTC.